The 11 T cell receptor beta chains below come from one sample, sequenced in a study of CD8 T cells in Susac syndrome. It was with random hexamers that about 0.45 to 1 ug RNA was reverse transcribed. From the immunoSEQ multiplex PCR reads, TCRdb called clonotypes with MiXCR, one entry per CDR3 protein. Of nearly 200,000 distinct CDR3 sequences detected, nearly 95% appear once; the ten largest clones hold 0.093%. The sequenced material came from CD4+ T cells from PBMCs. Source of these receptors: a human donor with multiple sclerosis.

The rearrangement joins TRBV27 to TRBJ1-5; unclear D gene. The germline V gene encodes CDR1 MNHEY and CDR2 SMNVEV (reference sequence). The V gene lost 3 bases and the J gene lost 2 bases, with 11 bases spanning the gap. This CDR3 contains 15 residues. CDR3 in amino acids: CASSFEGVGNQPQHF. The CDR3 coding sequence is TGTGCCAGCAGTTTTGAGGGCGTTGGCAATCAGCCCCAGCATTTT.

J is TRBJ2-1 and V is TRBV20-1; 9 bases are shared with TRBD1. V shed 6 bases and J 9 bases; nucleotides not matched to a gene: 6. Germline V gene lookup returns CDR1 DFQATT and CDR2 SNEGSKA (reference sequence). The CDR3 has 12 amino acids. As DNA, the CDR3 is TGCAGTGCCCGTAGGGACAGGGCTGAGCAGTTCTTC. Amino acid sequence: CSARRDRAEQFF.

The chain employs TRBV28 and TRBJ2-4; D gene ambiguous. Germline assignment: CDR1 MDHEN and CDR2 SYDVKM. The CDR3 runs to 14 residues. V was pared by 6 bases and J by 5 bases, with 14 bases between. Here the CDR3 DNA reads TGTGCCAGCAGCCTTCCCGACGGTCAAAACATTCAGTACTTC. Translated, it gives CASSLPDGQNIQYF.

The CDR3 here is CASSQDWTYNEQFF. In nucleotides, the CDR3 is TGTGCCAGCAGCCAAGATTGGACTTACAATGAGCAGTTCTTC. The chain uses TRBV3-1 and TRBJ2-1, with D tentatively TRBD2 (5 bases). Germline V gene data show CDR1 as LGHDT and CDR2 as YNNKEL (reference sequence). Trimming took off 0 bases at V and 4 bases at J, with 7 bases between the two ends. CDR3 length: 14 amino acids.

This sequence joins TRBV29-1 and TRBJ2-3; 14 bases line up with TRBD2. This CDR3 contains 15 residues. Trimming removed 7 bases from V and 5 bases from J; junction bases left unmatched: 8. Germline lookup yields CDR1 SQVTM and CDR2 ANQGSEA. The CDR3 DNA reads as TGCAGCGCAAAGACTAGCGGGGGGGCGCGAGATACGCAGTATTTT. Residues: CSAKTSGGARDTQYF.

This clonotype was recorded once. The gene calls are TRBV30 and TRBJ2-3; D is unclear. V was cut by 3 bases and J by 9 bases, with 10 bases left in between. Looked up from germline, CDR1 is GTSNPN and CDR2 is SVGIG (reference sequence). The CDR3 is 11 amino acids. CDR3 sequence (DNA): TGTGCCTGGAGCGGAGAAGGGACGCAGTATTTT. Translating gives CAWSGEGTQYF.

This chain links TRBV9 with TRBJ1-2, with D uncertain. This CDR3 has 13 amino acids. Germline loops: CDR1 SGDLS, CDR2 YYNGEE. The V end lost 0 bases, the J end lost 4 bases, and 7 bases lay between the germline ends. The CDR3: CASSVGAAYGYTF. CDR3 DNA sequence: TGTGCCAGCAGCGTAGGGGCAGCCTATGGCTACACCTTC.

The V and J genes are TRBV15 and TRBJ2-7; 9 nucleotides agree with TRBD2. V was pared by 4 bases and J by 2 bases, with 9 bases of the junction left unmatched. Germline V gene data show CDR1 as LNHNV and CDR2 as YYDKDF (reference sequence). The CDR3 extends over 16 amino acids. The CDR3 DNA is TGTGCCACCAGCAAACGCGCGGGGGGGAGCCCCTACGAGCAGTACTTC. This sequence encodes CATSKRAGGSPYEQYF.

The V gene is TRBV12-3 or TRBV12-4, the J gene TRBJ1-2; D remains ambiguous. V lost 6 bases to trimming and J lost 8 bases, with 16 bases between them. The CDR3 consists of 13 residues. DNA of the CDR3: TGTGCCAGCAGCCCACCCAGCCTATGGGGCTACACCTTC. Amino acid sequence: CASSPPSLWGYTF.

The genes are TRBV29-1 and TRBJ1-1, with a possible D match to TRBD1 (5 bases). The V end lost 4 bases, the J end lost 0 bases, and 12 bases lay between the germline ends. The germline V gene encodes CDR1 SQVTM and CDR2 ANQGSEA. The CDR3 has 14 amino acids. This CDR3 reads CSVVRGIMNTEAFF. The CDR3 DNA reads as TGCAGCGTTGTAAGGGGAATAATGAACACTGAAGCTTTCTTT.

The chain joins TRBV20-1 to TRBJ2-7; 7 bases fit TRBD1. The CDR3 has 15 amino acids. V lost 4 bases to trimming and J lost 2 bases; unmatched junction nucleotides: 11. Germline assignment: CDR1 DFQATT and CDR2 SNEGSKA (reference sequence). The CDR3, as DNA: TGCAGTGCTATCCTCCGGAACAGGGGAACCTACGAGCAGTACTTC. Protein sequence: CSAILRNRGTYEQYF.